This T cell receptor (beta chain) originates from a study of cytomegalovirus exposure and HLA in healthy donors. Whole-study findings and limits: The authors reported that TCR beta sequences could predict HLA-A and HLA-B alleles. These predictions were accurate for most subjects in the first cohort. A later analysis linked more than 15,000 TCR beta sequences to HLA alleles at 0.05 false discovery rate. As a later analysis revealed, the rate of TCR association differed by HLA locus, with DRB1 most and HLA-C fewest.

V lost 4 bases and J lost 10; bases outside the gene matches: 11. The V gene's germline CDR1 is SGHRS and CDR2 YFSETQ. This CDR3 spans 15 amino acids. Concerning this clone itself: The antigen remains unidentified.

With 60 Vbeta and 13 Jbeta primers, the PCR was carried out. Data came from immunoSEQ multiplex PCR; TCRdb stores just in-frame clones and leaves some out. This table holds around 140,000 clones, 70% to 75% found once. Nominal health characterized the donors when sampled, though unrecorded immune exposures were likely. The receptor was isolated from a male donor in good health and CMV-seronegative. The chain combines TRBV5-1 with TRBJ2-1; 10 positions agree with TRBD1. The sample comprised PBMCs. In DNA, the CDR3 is TGCGCCAGCAGCGGCGCCGGGACAGGGGCCTACGAGCAGTTCTTC. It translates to CASSGAGTGAYEQFF.